This T cell receptor beta chain stems from a study of beta chain features in type 1 diabetes (dated by TCRdb to 2016 to 2018). For the study in its entirety: Mean age, gender distribution, total cell number and subset yield did not differ between patients and healthy donors. In the study, TCRB repertoires of sorted circulating CD4+ T cell subsets from recently diagnosed type 1 diabetes patients were compared with those of matched healthy donors. Regulatory and stem cell-like memory subsets were isolated from only 8 patients and roughly eight healthy donors, whereas naive and central memory subsets came from all 30 or so donors. A total of roughly 100 million sorted cells were examined across all samples, and the number of cells per subset was strongly correlated with RNA yield.

Each donor gave one peripheral blood draw, averaging roughly 0.11 L, which was collected into heparinised tubes. A BD FACSAria II was used to sort naive, central memory, regulatory and stem cell-like memory CD4+ T cells with a panel that included CD45RO, CCR7, CD25, CD127, CD95 and CD27. Purity was above 98% for every sorted population. PBMCs were separated immediately by Lymphoprep density gradient centrifugation and were stained directly, without being cultured. Samples were stained and sorted in pairs, with one healthy donor and one patient per experiment, so that batch effects were minimized. Study-level results and caveats: Naive, central memory and regulatory TCRB repertoires appeared more similar among patients than among healthy donors. Type 1 diabetes patients showed a moderate but significant shortening of TCRB CDR3 length in all four CD4+ subsets. Because cDNA was sequenced instead of genomic DNA, activated cells with high expression could be over-represented, although the groups did not differ in activation or CD3 levels. At VDJ recombination sites, patients with type 1 diabetes made fewer insertions and deleted more nucleotides, a pattern implying thymic rearrangement abnormalities. Because the HLA sub-analyses included only small numbers of individuals, any influence of HLA type on TCRB rearrangement was left unresolved. Shorter templates might be favored by PCR, yet because patient and control samples were amplified and corrected together, any such skew would affect both groups equally.

Reading the germline V gene gives CDR1 SGHRS and CDR2 YFSETQ. Trimmed from V: 2 bases; trimmed from J: 5 bases; junction bases lacking a gene match: 2. Its CDR3 holds 14 amino acids, cysteine through phenylalanine. Only the CDR3 part of the read is kept: 42 bases, read in frame from the first base. Only a few counts were recorded for this clone. Its recognized antigen is unknown. Base-call qualities are not available, and no considerably larger clone is one nucleotide away. Other DNA variants within this sample encode the same CDR3. All of the isolated RNA was reverse transcribed with the High Capacity cDNA Reverse Transcription Kit, so expressed TCRB transcripts were sequenced. Deep immunoSEQ sequencing was performed on naive, central memory and regulatory T cell samples, with an average of roughly 3.3 million total reads per sample. After sorted cells were lysed in RLT buffer, RNA was extracted with DNase-treated RNeasy Micro or Mini kits, with the choice depending on cell number. To prevent cross-contamination, every cell subset was processed on its own, while patient and healthy donor samples were processed together. The immunoSEQ multiplex PCR was used to amplify TCRB sequences from cDNA, yielding 87-bp fragments that span the CDR3 region. Sequencing of the amplicons was performed on the Illumina HiSeq platform. The source study handled its data this way. PCR bias was computationally corrected using synthetic template baselines, reads within Hamming distance 2 were collapsed, and singletons that could not be merged were discarded. Reads were aligned against IMGT to assign V, D and J genes, CDR3 length and insertions or deletions at six rearrangement sites. Clonotype counts were normalized to sorted cell number within each subset before computing true diversity and Gini coefficients with the tcR R package. The overlap coefficient, calculated on TCRB nucleotide sequences, was used to quantify repertoire sharing. Here the immuneACCESS table is served through TCRdb, limited to in-frame sequences with V and J called. Missing clones are a known gap in these copies; in checked studies unresolved V genes cover under half, and the rest lacks a known reason. V, J and clone size were drawn from that table, and D and trimming were deduced from the DNA. Here the sample has some 160,000 clones; roughly 8% occur a single time. Clones ranked in the top ten supply over 0.5% of the sample.

The sequence links TRBV5-1 to TRBJ2-1, and 9 junctional nucleotides match TRBD2. The sequence was collected from a woman younger than 30 with type 1 diabetes. Material: central memory CD4+ T cells from blood. CDR3 loop: CASSFSGGNNEQFF. The nucleotide sequence is given as TGCGCCAGCAGCTTTAGCGGGGGTAACAATGAGCAGTTCTTC.